This T cell receptor (beta chain) was found in a study of blood T cell repertoires in COVID-19. Study as a whole: COVID-19 samples, acute and convalescent, were from the United States, Italy and Spain. T cells, B-cell-depleted T cells, or PBMCs provided the cDNA or gDNA that served as material.

Trimming cost V 3 bases and J 5 bases; bases outside gene matches: 7. The germline V gene has CDR1 SGDLS and CDR2 YYNGEE. This CDR3 spans 15 amino acids. How the authors handled the data: By means of reference gene primer amplification, nucleated cell counts were estimated. Some clones are missing from TCRdb's copy, which holds only in-frame ones; the method was immunoSEQ multiplex PCR. The V and J calls and clone size were taken over from that table, and D and trimming were inferred from the DNA. The sample holds roughly 65,000 clones, approximately 86% seen once. Sequenced input: peripheral blood. This clonotype was sampled from a man between 45 and 60 years old with acute or convalescent COVID-19. This chain uses TRBV9 with TRBJ1-2; TRBD1 agrees at 10 bases. CDR3 residues: CASSGGDRGLYGYTF. The DNA for the CDR3 is TGTGCCAGCAGCGGGGGGGACAGGGGCCTATATGGCTACACCTTC.